The present entry profiles one TCR beta chain with its context. This clonotype has at least ten counts. No cognate antigen has been identified for it. It has no much larger one-base neighbor in the sample; base qualities were not kept. The data originate from a study of molecular identifiers for immune sequencing clone quantification (dated by TCRdb to 2017 to 2018). The study in broad terms: For a replicate experiment, the RNA from either approximately 20,000 or 100,000 naive CD8 T cells was divided into five aliquots, and four of those aliquots went on to sequencing. This methods study benchmarked molecular-identifier clustering-based TCR repertoire sequencing (MIDCIRS) and TCR RNA copy counting, using CD8 T cells to do so. Summary of the overall study and its limitations: When barcode sub-clustering was not used, chimeric consensus sequences inflated TCR diversity, with chimeras reaching as high as 47%. Modeling gave around 2.7 recovered TCR RNA copies per cell versus roughly 10 by digital PCR, implying roughly 30% capture efficiency. The naive libraries included spiked-in Jurkat TCR RNA (10 copies' worth), and this Jurkat TCR RNA is not part of the donor repertoire. Highly expanded clone sizes could be underestimated if identical TCR molecules share a barcode. Spiked-in Jurkat TCR RNA equal to a single cell's worth was reported to be detectable even within one million naive CD8 T cells. In CMV-specific effector cells, over 98% of molecules were held by clones above 20 RNA copies, whereas under 1% of molecules were held by such clones in naive cells.

Naive CD8 T cell libraries were made from 20,000 to 1,000,000 sorted cells using 10%, 30% or 50% of purified RNA. Naive CD8 T cells were FACS-sorted as CD8+CD4-CCR7+CD45RA+ on a BD FACSAria II into RLT Plus buffer. Detection sensitivity was tested by spiking Jurkat RNA equal to some 10 TCR copies' worth into samples containing about 20,000-1,000,000 naive CD8 T cells. CD8 T cells were enriched with RosetteSep CD8+ T Cell Enrichment Cocktail and Ficoll-Paque, followed by ACK red cell lysis. The library was obtained by PCR. The data were produced on an Illumina HiSeq 4000. Preparation of bulk TCR libraries followed a previously described approach, with the TCR primers listed in Table S5. The Qiagen AllPrep DNA/RNA kit was used to purify total RNA. Before analysis, reads from multiple sequencing runs of the same library were pooled. In the source study's methods: Reads were retained only if the reads had an exact TCR constant sequence, and the retained reads were trimmed to 150 nt and grouped according to their 12-nt molecular barcodes. Reads within each barcode group were sub-clustered using a 15% Levenshtein threshold, and quality-weighted consensus sequences were constructed for each RNA molecule. Non-functional sequences were excluded, and lower-count sequences lying one edit away from another sequence were also excluded. Barcode sub-clusters with fewer than 20% of the maximum read count were removed, based on fitting two negative binomial distributions. TCRdb passed the public sequencing reads through fastp at Q25 and MiXCR, retaining productive beta sequences. Rows matching on CDR3 protein sequence are summarized as one entry with the most common DNA and genes. TCRdb, not the original authors, processed these V and J calls. The sample table contains about 35,000 distinct CDR3 sequences; only one count was recorded for over 15% of them. Approximately 1.1% of the sample lies in the top ten.

V was cut back by 5 bases and J by 0 bases, leaving a gap of 16 bases between them. Reading from cysteine to phenylalanine, the CDR3 counts 16 amino acids. Just CDR3 DNA is preserved here, 48 bases in frame from base 1. CDR1 MNHNY and CDR2 SVGAGI were looked up in the germline V gene (reference sequence). This clonotype originated in a human donor in good health. Some libraries in this study had Jurkat cell RNA spiked in. The V and J genes are TRBV6-6 and TRBJ2-5; TRBD2 is possibly the D segment (6 matching bases). The sequencing input was naive CD8+ T cells from blood, with Jurkat cell RNA spiked in. What this sample's cell subset or site label stands for: FACS-sorted CD8+CD4-CCR7+CD45RA+ naive T cells. For the CDR3, the sequence is CASSNPGLYNQETQYF. Read as DNA, the sequence is TGTGCCAGCAGTAACCCCGGACTATATAACCAAGAGACCCAGTACTTC.